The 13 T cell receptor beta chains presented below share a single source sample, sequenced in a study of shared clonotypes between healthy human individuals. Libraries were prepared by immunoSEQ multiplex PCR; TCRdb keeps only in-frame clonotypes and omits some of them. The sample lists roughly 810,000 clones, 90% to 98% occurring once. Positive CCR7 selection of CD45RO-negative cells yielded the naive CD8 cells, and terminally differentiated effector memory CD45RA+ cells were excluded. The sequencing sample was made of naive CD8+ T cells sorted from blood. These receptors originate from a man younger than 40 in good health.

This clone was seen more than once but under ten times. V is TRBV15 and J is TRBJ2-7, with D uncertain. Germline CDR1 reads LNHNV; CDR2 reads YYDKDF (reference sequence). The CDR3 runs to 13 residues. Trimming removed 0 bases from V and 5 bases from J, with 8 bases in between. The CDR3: CATSRDRLDEQYF. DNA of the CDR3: TGTGCCACCAGCAGAGATCGGTTGGACGAGCAGTACTTC.

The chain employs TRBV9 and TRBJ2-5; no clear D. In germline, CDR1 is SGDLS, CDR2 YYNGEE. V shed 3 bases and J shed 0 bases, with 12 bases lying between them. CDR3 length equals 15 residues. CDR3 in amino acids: CASSDSARNQETQYF. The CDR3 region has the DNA TGTGCCAGCAGCGACTCCGCCAGGAACCAAGAGACCCAGTACTTC.

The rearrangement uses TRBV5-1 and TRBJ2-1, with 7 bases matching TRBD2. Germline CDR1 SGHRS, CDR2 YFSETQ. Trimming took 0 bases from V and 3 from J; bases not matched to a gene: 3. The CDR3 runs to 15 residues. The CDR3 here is CASSLAAGDYNEQFF. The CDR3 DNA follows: TGCGCCAGCAGCTTGGCGGCGGGGGACTACAATGAGCAGTTCTTC.

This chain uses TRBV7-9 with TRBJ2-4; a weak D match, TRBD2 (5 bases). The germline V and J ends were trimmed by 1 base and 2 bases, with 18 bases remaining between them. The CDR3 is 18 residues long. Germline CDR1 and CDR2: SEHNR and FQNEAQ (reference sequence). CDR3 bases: TGTGCCAGCAGCTTAGAGGGTACTGGGAGAGAGCCCAAAAACATTCAGTACTTC. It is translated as CASSLEGTGREPKNIQYF. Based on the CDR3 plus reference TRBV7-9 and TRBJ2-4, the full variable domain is DTGVSQNPRHKITKRGQNVTFRCDPISEHNRLYWYRQTLGQGPEFLTYFQNEAQLEKSRLLSDRFSAERPKGSFSTLEIQRTEQGDSAMYLCASSLEGTGREPKNIQYFGAGTRLSVL.

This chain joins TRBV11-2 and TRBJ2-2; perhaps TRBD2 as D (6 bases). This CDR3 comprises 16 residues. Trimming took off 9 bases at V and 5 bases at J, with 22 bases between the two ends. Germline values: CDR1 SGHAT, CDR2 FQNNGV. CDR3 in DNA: TGTGCCAGTAGACCGGTAGCCGGGAGAGGTACCGGGGAGCTGTTTTTT. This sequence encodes CASRPVAGRGTGELFF.

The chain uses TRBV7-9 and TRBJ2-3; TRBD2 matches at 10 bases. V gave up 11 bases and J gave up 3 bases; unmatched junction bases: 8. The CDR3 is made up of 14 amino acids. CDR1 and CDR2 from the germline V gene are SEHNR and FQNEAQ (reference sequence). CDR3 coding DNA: TGTGCCGGCAAAGCGGGAGGGGAGACAGATACGCAGTATTTT. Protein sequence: CAGKAGGETDTQYF.

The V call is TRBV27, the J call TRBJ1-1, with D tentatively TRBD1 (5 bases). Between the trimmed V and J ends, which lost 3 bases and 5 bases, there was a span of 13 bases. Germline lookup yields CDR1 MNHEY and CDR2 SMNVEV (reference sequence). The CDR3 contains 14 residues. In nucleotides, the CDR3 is TGTGCCAGCAGTTTGGGGGGGGAATGGACTGAAGCTTTCTTT. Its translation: CASSLGGEWTEAFF.

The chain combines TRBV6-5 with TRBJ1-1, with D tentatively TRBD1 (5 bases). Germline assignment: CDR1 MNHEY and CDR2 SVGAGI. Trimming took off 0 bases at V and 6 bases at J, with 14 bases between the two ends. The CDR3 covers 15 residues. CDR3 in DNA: TGTGCCAGCAGTTACTCGGGTTCGGGGCTCGCTGAAGCTTTCTTT. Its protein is CASSYSGSGLAEAFF.

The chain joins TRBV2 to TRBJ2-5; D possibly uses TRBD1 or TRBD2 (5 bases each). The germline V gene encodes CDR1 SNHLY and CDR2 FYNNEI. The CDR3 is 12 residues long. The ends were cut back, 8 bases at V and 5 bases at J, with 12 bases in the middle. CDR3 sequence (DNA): TGTGCCAGCTCAGCCGGGGCGGAGACCCAGTACTTC. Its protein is CASSAGAETQYF.

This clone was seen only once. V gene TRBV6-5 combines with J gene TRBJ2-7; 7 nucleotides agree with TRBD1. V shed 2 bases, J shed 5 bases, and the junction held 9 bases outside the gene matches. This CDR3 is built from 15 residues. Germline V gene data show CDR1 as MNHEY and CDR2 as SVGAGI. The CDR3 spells CASSYTYAGTDEQYF. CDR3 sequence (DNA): TGTGCCAGCAGTTACACCTATGCCGGGACAGACGAGCAGTACTTC.

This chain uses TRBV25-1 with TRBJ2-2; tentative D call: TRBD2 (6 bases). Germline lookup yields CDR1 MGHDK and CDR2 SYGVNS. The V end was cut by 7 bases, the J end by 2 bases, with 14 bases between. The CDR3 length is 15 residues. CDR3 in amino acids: CASTRGGTNTGELFF. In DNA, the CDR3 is TGTGCCAGCACCCGCGGCGGGACTAACACCGGGGAGCTGTTTTTT.

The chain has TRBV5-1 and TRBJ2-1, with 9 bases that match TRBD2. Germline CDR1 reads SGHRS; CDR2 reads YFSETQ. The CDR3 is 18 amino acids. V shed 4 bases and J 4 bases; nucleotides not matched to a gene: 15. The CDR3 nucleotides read TGCGCCAGCAGCGCCTGGCCGCCTAGCGGGGACGCTTACAATGAGCAGTTCTTC. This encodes CASSAWPPSGDAYNEQFF.

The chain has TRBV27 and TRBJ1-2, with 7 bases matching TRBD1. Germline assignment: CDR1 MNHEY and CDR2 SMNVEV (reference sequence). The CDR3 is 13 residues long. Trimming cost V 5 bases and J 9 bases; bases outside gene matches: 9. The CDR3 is CASSISSTGSYTF. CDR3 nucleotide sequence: TGTGCCAGCAGTATCTCTTCGACAGGGAGCTACACCTTC.